The present TCR beta chain was sequenced within a study of identical twins. TCRdb passed the 5' RACE reads through MiXCR, listing each CDR3 protein once. Among hundreds of thousands of distinct CDR3 sequences listed, approximately 13% were seen once. Germline V CDR1 and CDR2: MGHRA, YSYEKL. V lost 0 bases, J lost 6 bases, and 6 bases stayed unmatched. The CDR3 loop spans 17 amino acids. This clonotype was counted at least ten times. These same data were also listed under a study on yellow fever vaccine responses in identical twins.

The specimen was PBMCs. J is TRBJ1-6 and V is TRBV4-1, with 9 positions matching TRBD1. The clonotype comes from a young woman in good health. CDR3 residues: CASSQEGGQGFNSPLHF. Here the CDR3 DNA reads TGCGCCAGCAGCCAAGAAGGAGGACAGGGGTTTAATTCACCCCTCCACTTT.